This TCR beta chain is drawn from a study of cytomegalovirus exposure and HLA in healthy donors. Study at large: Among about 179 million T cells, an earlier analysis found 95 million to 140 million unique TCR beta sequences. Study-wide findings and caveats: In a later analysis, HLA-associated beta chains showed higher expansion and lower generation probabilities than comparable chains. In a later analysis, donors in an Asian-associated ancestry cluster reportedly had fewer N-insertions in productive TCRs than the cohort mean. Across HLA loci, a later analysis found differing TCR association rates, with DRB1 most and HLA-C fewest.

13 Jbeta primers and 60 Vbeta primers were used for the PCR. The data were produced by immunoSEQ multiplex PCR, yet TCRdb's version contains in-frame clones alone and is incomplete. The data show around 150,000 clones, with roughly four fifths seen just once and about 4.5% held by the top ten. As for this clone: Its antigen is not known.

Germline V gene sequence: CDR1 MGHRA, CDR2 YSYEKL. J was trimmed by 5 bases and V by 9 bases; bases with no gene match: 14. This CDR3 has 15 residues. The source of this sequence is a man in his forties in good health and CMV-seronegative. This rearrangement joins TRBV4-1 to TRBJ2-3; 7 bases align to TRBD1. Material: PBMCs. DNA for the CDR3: TGCGCCAGTCGACAGACAGGGTCAGTGGGAGATACGCAGTATTTT. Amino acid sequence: CASRQTGSVGDTQYF.